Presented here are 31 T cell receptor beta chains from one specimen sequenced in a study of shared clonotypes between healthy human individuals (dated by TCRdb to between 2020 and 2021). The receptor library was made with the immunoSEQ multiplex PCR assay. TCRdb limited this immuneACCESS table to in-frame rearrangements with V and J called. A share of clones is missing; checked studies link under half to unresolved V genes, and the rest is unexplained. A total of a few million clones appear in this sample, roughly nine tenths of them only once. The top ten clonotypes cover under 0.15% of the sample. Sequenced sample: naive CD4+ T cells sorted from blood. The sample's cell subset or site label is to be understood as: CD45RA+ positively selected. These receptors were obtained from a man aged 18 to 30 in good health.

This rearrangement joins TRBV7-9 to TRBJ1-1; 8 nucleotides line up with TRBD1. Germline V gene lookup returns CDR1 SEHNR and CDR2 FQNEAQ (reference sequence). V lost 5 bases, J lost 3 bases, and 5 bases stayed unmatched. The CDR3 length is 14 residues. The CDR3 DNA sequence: TGTGCCAGCAGCCCTCAGGGGGCCGACACTGAAGCTTTCTTT. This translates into CASSPQGADTEAFF.

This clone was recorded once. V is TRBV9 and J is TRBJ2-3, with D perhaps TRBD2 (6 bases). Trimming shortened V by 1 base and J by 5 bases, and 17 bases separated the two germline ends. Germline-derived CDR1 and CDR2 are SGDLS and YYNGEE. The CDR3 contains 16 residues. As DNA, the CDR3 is TGTGCCAGCAGCGTACCTCTCGGCCTCGGGGGAGATACGCAGTATTTT. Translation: CASSVPLGLGGDTQYF.

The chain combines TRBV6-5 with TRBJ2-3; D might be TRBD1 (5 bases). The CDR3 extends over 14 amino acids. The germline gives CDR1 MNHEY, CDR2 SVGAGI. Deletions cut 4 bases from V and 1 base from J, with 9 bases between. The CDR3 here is CASSSQARTDTQYF. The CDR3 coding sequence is TGTGCCAGCAGTTCACAGGCCCGCACAGATACGCAGTATTTT.

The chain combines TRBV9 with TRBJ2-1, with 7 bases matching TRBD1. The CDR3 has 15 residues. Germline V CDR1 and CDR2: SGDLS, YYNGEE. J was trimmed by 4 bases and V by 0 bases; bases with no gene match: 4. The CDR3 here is CASSVEDRYYNEQFF. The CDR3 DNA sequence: TGTGCCAGCAGCGTAGAGGACAGGTATTACAATGAGCAGTTCTTC. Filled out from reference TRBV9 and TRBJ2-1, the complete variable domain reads DSGVTQTPKHLITATGQRVTLRCSPRSGDLSVYWYQQSLDQGLQFLIQYYNGEERAKGNILERFSAQQFPDLHSELNLSSLELGDSALYFCASSVEDRYYNEQFFGPGTRLTVL.

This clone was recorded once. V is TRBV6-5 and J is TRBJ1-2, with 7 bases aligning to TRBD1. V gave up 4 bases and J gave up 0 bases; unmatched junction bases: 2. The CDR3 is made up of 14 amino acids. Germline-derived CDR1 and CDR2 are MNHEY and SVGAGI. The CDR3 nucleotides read TGTGCCAGCAGTTTGGGGACAGCTAACTATGGCTACACCTTC. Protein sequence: CASSLGTANYGYTF.

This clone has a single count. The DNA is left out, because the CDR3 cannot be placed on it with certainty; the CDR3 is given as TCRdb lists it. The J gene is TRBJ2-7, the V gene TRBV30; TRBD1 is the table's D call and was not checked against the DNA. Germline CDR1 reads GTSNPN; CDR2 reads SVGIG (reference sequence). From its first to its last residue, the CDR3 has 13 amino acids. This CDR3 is CAWSVRVGQGTYF.

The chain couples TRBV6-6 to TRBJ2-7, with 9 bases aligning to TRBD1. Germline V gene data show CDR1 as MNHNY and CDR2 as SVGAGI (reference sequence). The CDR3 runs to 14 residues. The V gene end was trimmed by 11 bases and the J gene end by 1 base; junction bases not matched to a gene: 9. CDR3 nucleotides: TGTGCCTCCCAGGGAGGGACAGGGTCCTACGAGCAGTACTTC. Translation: CASQGGTGSYEQYF.

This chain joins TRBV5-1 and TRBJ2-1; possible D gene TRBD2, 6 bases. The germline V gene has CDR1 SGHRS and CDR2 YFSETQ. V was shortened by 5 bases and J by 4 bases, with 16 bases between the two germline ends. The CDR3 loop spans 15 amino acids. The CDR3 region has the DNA TGCGCCAGCAGTCACGGGGGAGCAACATACAATGAGCAGTTCTTC. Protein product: CASSHGGATYNEQFF.

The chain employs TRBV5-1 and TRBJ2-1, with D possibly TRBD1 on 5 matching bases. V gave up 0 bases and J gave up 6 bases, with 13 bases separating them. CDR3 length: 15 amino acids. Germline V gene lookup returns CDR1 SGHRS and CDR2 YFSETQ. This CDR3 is CASSLEGAPLNEQFF. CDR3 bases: TGCGCCAGCAGCTTGGAAGGGGCTCCCCTCAATGAGCAGTTCTTC. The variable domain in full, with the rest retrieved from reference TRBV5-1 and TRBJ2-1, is KAGVTQTPRYLIKTRGQQVTLSCSPISGHRSVSWYQQTPGQGLQFLFEYFSETQRNKGNFPGRFSGRQFSNSRSEMNVSTLELGDSALYLCASSLEGAPLNEQFFGPGTRLTVL.

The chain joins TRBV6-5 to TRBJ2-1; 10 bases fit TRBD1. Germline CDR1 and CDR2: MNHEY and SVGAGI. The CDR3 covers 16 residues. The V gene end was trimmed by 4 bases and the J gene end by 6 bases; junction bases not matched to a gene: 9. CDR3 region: CASSFDRTGGGNEQFF. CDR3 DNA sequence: TGTGCCAGCAGTTTTGACCGGACAGGGGGTGGCAATGAGCAGTTCTTC.

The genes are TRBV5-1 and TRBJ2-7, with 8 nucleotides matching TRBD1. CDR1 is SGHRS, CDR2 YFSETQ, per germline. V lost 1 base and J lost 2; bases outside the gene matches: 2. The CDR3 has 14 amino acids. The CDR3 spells CASSLPTGAYEQYF. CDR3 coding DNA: TGCGCCAGCAGCTTGCCGACAGGGGCCTACGAGCAGTACTTC.

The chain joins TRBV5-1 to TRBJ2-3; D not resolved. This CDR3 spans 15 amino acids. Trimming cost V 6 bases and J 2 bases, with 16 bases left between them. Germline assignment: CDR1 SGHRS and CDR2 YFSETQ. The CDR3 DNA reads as TGCGCCAGCACTGCAACGTACAGCCCCACAGATACGCAGTATTTT. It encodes CASTATYSPTDTQYF.

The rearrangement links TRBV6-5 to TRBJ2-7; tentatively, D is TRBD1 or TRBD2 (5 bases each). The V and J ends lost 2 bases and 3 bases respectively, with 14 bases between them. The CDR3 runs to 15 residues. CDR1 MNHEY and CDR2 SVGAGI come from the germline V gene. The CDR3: CASSYVEGPVYEQYF. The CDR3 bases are TGTGCCAGCAGTTACGTCGAGGGACCAGTCTACGAGCAGTACTTC.

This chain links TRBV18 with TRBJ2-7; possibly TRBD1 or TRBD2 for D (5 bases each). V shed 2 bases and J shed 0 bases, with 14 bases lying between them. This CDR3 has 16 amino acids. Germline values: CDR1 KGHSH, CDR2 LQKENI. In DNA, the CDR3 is TGTGCCAGCTCACCATTGGGGGAGAGTTTCTCCTACGAGCAGTACTTC. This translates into CASSPLGESFSYEQYF.

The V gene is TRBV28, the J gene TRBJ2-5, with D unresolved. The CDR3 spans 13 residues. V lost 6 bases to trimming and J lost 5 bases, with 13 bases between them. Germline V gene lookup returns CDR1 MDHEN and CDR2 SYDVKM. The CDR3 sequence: CASSRTLEETQYF. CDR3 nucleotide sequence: TGTGCCAGCAGCCGGACCCTGGAGGAGACCCAGTACTTC.

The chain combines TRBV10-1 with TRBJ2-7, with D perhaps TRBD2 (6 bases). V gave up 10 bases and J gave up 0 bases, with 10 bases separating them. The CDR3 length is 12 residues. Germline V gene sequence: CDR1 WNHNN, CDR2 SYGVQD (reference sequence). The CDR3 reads CAIRDFSYEQYF. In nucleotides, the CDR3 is TGCGCCATCCGGGACTTCTCCTACGAGCAGTACTTC.

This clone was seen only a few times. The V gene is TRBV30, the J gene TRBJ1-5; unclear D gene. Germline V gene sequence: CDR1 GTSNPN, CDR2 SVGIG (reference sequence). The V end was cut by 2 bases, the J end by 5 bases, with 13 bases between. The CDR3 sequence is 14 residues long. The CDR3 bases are TGTGCCTGGAGTCTCGCGGGTCTCGATCAGCCCCAGCATTTT. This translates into CAWSLAGLDQPQHF. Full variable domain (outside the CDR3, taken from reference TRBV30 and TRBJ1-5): SQTIHQWPATLVQPVGSPLSLECTVEGTSNPNLYWYRQAAGRGLQLLFYSVGIGQISSEVPQNLSASRPQDRQFILSSKKLLLSDSGFYLCAWSLAGLDQPQHFGDGTRLSIL.

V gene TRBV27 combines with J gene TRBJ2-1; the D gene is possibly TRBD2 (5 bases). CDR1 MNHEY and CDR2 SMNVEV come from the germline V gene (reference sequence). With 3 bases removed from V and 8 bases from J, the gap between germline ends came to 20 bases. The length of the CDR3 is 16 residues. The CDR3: CASSLGWGVHLYEQFF. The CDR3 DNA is TGTGCCAGCAGTTTGGGTTGGGGAGTACACCTCTATGAGCAGTTCTTC.

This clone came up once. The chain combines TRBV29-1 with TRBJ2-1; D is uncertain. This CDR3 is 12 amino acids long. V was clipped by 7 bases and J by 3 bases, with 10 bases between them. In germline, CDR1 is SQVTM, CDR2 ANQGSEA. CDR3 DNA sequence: TGCAGCGGATTATCCCGCTACAATGAGCAGTTCTTC. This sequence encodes CSGLSRYNEQFF.

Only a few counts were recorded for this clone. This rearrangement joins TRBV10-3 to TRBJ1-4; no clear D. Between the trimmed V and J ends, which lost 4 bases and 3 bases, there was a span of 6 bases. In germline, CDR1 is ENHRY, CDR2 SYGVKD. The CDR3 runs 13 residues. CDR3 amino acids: CAISGAANEKLFF. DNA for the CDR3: TGTGCCATCAGTGGGGCGGCTAATGAAAAACTGTTTTTT.

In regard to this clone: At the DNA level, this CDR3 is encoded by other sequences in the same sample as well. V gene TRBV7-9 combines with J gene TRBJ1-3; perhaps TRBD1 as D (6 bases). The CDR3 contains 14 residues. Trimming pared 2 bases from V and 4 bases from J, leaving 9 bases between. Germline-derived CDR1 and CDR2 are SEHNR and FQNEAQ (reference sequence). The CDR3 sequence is CASSLSGAGNTIYF. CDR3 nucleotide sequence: TGTGCCAGCAGCTTATCGGGGGCAGGAAACACCATATATTTT. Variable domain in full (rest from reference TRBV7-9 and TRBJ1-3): DTGVSQNPRHKITKRGQNVTFRCDPISEHNRLYWYRQTLGQGPEFLTYFQNEAQLEKSRLLSDRFSAERPKGSFSTLEIQRTEQGDSAMYLCASSLSGAGNTIYFGEGSWLTVV.

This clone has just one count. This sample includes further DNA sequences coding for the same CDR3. DNA for the CDR3: TGTGCCAGCAGCGGGGGGACCTCCCAAGAGACCCAGTACTTC. Amino acid sequence: CASSGGTSQETQYF. The chain has TRBV5-4 and TRBJ2-5, with D perhaps matching TRBD2 (6 bases). The CDR3 totals 14 residues. V lost 4 bases and J 1 base, leaving 11 bases between the germline ends. Looked up from germline, CDR1 is SGHNT and CDR2 is YYREEE (reference sequence).

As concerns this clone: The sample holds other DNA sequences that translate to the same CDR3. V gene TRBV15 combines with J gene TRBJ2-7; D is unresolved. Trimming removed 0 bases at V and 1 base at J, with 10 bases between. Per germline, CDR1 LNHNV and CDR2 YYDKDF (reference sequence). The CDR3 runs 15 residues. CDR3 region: CATSRDPGGSYEQYF. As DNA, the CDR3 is TGTGCCACCAGCAGAGATCCGGGCGGATCCTACGAGCAGTACTTC.

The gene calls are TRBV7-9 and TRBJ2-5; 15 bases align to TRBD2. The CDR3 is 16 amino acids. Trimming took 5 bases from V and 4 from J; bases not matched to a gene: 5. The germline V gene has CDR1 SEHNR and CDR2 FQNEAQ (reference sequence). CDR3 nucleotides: TGTGCCAGCAGCGCCGGACTAGCGGGGGGGCTAGAGACCCAGTACTTC. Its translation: CASSAGLAGGLETQYF.

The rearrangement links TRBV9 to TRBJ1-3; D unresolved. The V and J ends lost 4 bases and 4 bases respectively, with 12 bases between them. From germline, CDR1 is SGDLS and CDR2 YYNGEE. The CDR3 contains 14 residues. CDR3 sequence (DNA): TGTGCCAGCAGCCCCGGGGAACTGGGAAACACCATATATTTT. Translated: CASSPGELGNTIYF.

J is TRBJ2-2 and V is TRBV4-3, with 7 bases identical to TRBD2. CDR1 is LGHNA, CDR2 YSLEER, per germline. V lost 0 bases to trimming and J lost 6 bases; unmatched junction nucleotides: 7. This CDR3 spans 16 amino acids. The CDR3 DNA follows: TGCGCCAGCAGCCAAGATAGGGAGGGAACGGCCGGGGAGCTGTTTTTT. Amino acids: CASSQDREGTAGELFF.

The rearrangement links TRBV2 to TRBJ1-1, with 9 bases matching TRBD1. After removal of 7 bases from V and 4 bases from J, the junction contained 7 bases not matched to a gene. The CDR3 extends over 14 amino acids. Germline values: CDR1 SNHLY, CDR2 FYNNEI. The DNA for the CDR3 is TGTGCCAGCAATGGACAGGGGAGTACCACTGAAGCTTTCTTT. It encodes CASNGQGSTTEAFF. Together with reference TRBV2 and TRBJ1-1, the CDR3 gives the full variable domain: EPEVTQTPSHQVTQMGQEVILRCVPISNHLYFYWYRQILGQKVEFLVSFYNNEISEKSEIFDDQFSVERPDGSNFTLKIRSTKLEDSAMYFCASNGQGSTTEAFFGQGTRLTVV.

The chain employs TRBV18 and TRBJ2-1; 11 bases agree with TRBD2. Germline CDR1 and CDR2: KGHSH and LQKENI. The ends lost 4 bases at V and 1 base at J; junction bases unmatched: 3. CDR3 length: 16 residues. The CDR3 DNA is TGTGCCAGCTCACTTCGGACTAGCGGGTCCTACAATGAGCAGTTCTTC. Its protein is CASSLRTSGSYNEQFF.

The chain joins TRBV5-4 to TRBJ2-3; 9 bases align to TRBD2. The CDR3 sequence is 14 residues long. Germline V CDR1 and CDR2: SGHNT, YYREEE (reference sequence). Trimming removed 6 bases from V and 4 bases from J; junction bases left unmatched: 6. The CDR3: CASTWAGGPDTQYF. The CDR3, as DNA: TGTGCCAGCACTTGGGCGGGGGGGCCAGATACGCAGTATTTT.

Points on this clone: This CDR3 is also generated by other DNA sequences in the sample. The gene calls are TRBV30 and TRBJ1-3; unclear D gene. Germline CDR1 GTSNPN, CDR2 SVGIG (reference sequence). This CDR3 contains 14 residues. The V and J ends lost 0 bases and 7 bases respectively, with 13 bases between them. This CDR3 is CAWSVGGLGNTIYF. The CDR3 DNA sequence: TGTGCCTGGAGTGTAGGAGGTTTGGGTAACACCATATATTTT.

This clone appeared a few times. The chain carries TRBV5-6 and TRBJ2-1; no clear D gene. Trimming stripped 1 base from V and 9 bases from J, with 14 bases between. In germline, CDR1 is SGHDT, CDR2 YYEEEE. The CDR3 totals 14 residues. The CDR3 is CASSLMVGWGEQFF. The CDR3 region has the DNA TGTGCCAGCAGCTTGATGGTGGGGTGGGGTGAGCAGTTCTTC.